Below, 11 T cell receptor beta chains from the same sample are listed, as sequenced in a study of cytomegalovirus exposure and HLA in healthy donors. 60 Vbeta and 13 Jbeta primers were used in PCR. Profiling relied on immunoSEQ multiplex PCR, and the TCRdb table lists in-frame clones only, not all of them. Among just over 80,000 clones listed, around 76% were seen once. The sample taken for sequencing was PBMCs. Receptors were obtained from a man between 18 and 29 years old in good health and CMV-seropositive.

This clone appeared a few times. The chain carries TRBV6-4 and TRBJ2-1; 7 bases agree with TRBD2. This CDR3 is 15 amino acids long. CDR1 and CDR2 (germline): MRHNA, SNTAGT. V shed 6 bases, J shed 4 bases, and the junction held 9 bases outside the gene matches. CDR3 in amino acids: CASSDSGSEYNEQFF. CDR3 nucleotides: TGTGCCAGCAGCGATAGCGGGTCGGAATACAATGAGCAGTTCTTC.

The chain is built from TRBV5-1 and TRBJ2-1; the match to TRBD1 covers 12 bases. The CDR3 sequence is 14 residues long. Germline loops: CDR1 SGHRS, CDR2 YFSETQ. The ends lost 7 bases at V and 8 bases at J; junction bases unmatched: 7. The CDR3 here is CASGTGTGGDEQFF. The DNA for the CDR3 is TGCGCCAGCGGCACCGGGACAGGGGGCGATGAGCAGTTCTTC.

This clone was found once. The V call is TRBV29-1, the J call TRBJ2-3; 10 bases map to TRBD2. Germline CDR1 reads SQVTM; CDR2 reads ANQGSEA. This CDR3 has 13 residues. The trim removed 7 bases at V and 2 bases at J, leaving 3 bases unmatched. The DNA of the CDR3 is TGCAGCGGGGGGACTAGCGTCACAGATACGCAGTATTTT. Its translation is CSGGTSVTDTQYF.

The chain carries TRBV6-1 and TRBJ2-1, with 12 bases matching TRBD1. V shed 5 bases, J shed 9 bases, and the junction held 8 bases outside the gene matches. CDR3 length: 15 residues. The germline gives CDR1 MNHNS, CDR2 SASEGT. CDR3 in DNA: TGTGCCAGCAGTCTTGGGGACAGGGGGCCGGGTGAGCAGTTCTTC. As protein: CASSLGDRGPGEQFF.

This chain uses TRBV4-2 with TRBJ2-1; 11 bases line up with TRBD2. The CDR3 runs to 16 residues. The junction had 6 bases not matched to a gene; V was cut back by 8 bases and J by 0 bases. From germline, CDR1 is LGHNA and CDR2 YNFKEQ. This chain's CDR3 is CASGLAGSSSYNEQFF. Here the CDR3 DNA reads TGTGCCAGCGGACTAGCGGGCAGTAGCTCCTACAATGAGCAGTTCTTC.

This rearrangement joins TRBV7-3 to TRBJ2-1; TRBD2 matches at 8 bases. From germline, CDR1 is SGHTA and CDR2 FQGTGA. V lost 5 bases, J lost 10 bases, and 10 bases stayed unmatched. The CDR3 sequence is 14 residues long. CDR3 loop: CASSPGGTSGEQFF. CDR3 in DNA: TGTGCCAGCAGCCCGGGGGGGACATCCGGCGAGCAGTTCTTC.

This clone was counted a few times. The V gene is TRBV2, the J gene TRBJ2-7, with 10 bases lining up with TRBD1. This CDR3 contains 14 residues. The trim removed 9 bases at V and 4 bases at J, leaving 9 bases unmatched. Germline V lookup: CDR1 SNHLY, CDR2 FYNNEI. The CDR3 region is CASDPRTGGYEQYF. The CDR3, as DNA: TGTGCCAGTGACCCCAGGACAGGGGGTTACGAGCAGTACTTC.

J is TRBJ1-4 and V is TRBV29-1; 8 bases agree with TRBD1. CDR1 is SQVTM, CDR2 ANQGSEA, per germline. The CDR3 length is 13 residues. V was pared by 5 bases and J by 7 bases, with 6 bases of the junction left unmatched. The CDR3 protein is CSVFGQGSEKLFF. DNA of the CDR3: TGCAGCGTTTTCGGACAGGGTAGTGAAAAACTGTTTTTT. Full variable domain (remainder filled in from reference TRBV29-1 and TRBJ1-4): SAVISQKPSRDICQRGTSLTIQCQVDSQVTMMFWYRQQPGQSLTLIATANQGSEATYESGFVIDKFPISRPNLTFSTLTVSNMSPEDSSIYLCSVFGQGSEKLFFGSGTQLSVL.

V usage is TRBV27 and J usage is TRBJ2-7; D call uncertain. Germline V lookup: CDR1 MNHEY, CDR2 SMNVEV (reference sequence). There are 11 residues in the CDR3. Trimming shortened V by 5 bases and J by 6 bases, and 8 bases separated the two germline ends. In DNA, the CDR3 is TGTGCCAGCAGTAGCCCCCCCGAGCAGTACTTC. Its translation is CASSSPPEQYF.

This clone was counted between two and nine times. This CDR3 reads CASKWEEGSYEQYF. Written as DNA, the CDR3 is TGTGCCAGCAAGTGGGAGGAAGGATCCTACGAGCAGTACTTC. This rearrangement joins TRBV2 to TRBJ2-7; D is possibly TRBD2 (6 bases). CDR3 size: 14 residues. Trimming took off 7 bases at V and 1 base at J, with 14 bases between the two ends. Germline V gives CDR1 SNHLY, CDR2 FYNNEI.

This clone appeared a few times. The DNA of the CDR3 is TGTGCCAGCAGTTTGGGGGGAGGCGCAGATACGCAGTATTTT. Its protein is CASSLGGGADTQYF. This chain connects TRBV27 to TRBJ2-3, with TRBD2 as a possible D gene (6 bases). Germline V lookup: CDR1 MNHEY, CDR2 SMNVEV (reference sequence). V gave up 3 bases and J gave up 4 bases, with 11 bases separating them. There are 14 residues in the CDR3.